The 14 T cell receptor beta chains below all came from one sample that was sequenced in a study of shared clonotypes between healthy human individuals. Profiling relied on immunoSEQ multiplex PCR, and the TCRdb table lists in-frame clones only, not all of them. The table has about 2.3 million clones, 90% to 95% seen once; the top ten hold around 0.4%. The material sequenced was naive CD4+ T cells from PBMCs. Subset described: CD45RA+ positively selected. All receptors derive from a man aged 18 to 30 in good health. Some clones in this sample may be carry-over from other donors' samples.

The chain recombines TRBV29-1 with TRBJ2-1, with D perhaps being TRBD1 or TRBD2 (7 bases each). Germline CDR1 SQVTM, CDR2 ANQGSEA. The CDR3 is 14 residues long. The germline V and J ends were trimmed by 7 bases and 4 bases, with 17 bases remaining between them. For the CDR3, the DNA is TGCAGCGCCTCAGGGGGAGGGGGATACAATGAGCAGTTCTTC. Protein: CSASGGGGYNEQFF.

The chain is built from TRBV7-6 and TRBJ2-7; 8 nucleotides align to TRBD2. This CDR3 spans 16 amino acids. V gave up 3 bases and J gave up 6 bases; unmatched junction bases: 13. Looked up from germline, CDR1 is SGHVS and CDR2 is FNYEAQ. CDR3 nucleotide sequence: TGTGCCAGCAGCTTTCACCCTCAGGCTCGGGAGGGCGAGCAGTACTTC. Encoded protein: CASSFHPQAREGEQYF.

The J gene is TRBJ2-7, the V gene TRBV5-6; either TRBD1 or TRBD2 may supply D (5 bases each). Germline V gene data show CDR1 as SGHDT and CDR2 as YYEEEE. The ends were cut back, 0 bases at V and 8 bases at J, with 15 bases in the middle. The CDR3 has 14 residues. For the CDR3, the DNA is TGTGCCAGCAGCTTGGTGGCCCCTTCGGGGCAGCAGTACTTC. Its protein product is CASSLVAPSGQQYF.

This chain joins TRBV28 and TRBJ2-2; tentative D call: TRBD2 (6 bases). Germline V lookup: CDR1 MDHEN, CDR2 SYDVKM. There are 16 residues in the CDR3. Trimming took off 6 bases at V and 4 bases at J, with 18 bases between the two ends. The CDR3 loop is CASSHGGPWGTGELFF. Written as DNA, the CDR3 is TGTGCCAGCAGCCATGGAGGGCCCTGGGGCACCGGGGAGCTGTTTTTT.

This clone was picked up one time. The rearrangement links TRBV6-5 to TRBJ2-7; 7 bases fit TRBD2. The junction had 7 bases not matched to a gene; V was cut back by 5 bases and J by 3 bases. Looked up from germline, CDR1 is MNHEY and CDR2 is SVGAGI. CDR3 size: 14 residues. The CDR3 reads CASSLSGTVYEQYF. The CDR3 nucleotides are TGTGCCAGCAGTCTGAGCGGGACGGTCTACGAGCAGTACTTC.

The rearrangement uses TRBV19 and TRBJ2-3; D not resolved. This CDR3 contains 12 residues. Looked up from germline, CDR1 is LNHDA and CDR2 is SQIVND (reference sequence). The V end was cut by 6 bases, the J end by 2 bases, with 6 bases between. The CDR3 protein is CASRGDTDTQYF. The DNA for the CDR3 is TGTGCCAGTAGGGGTGACACAGATACGCAGTATTTT.

The chain's CDR3 is CASRPQGARYEQYF. The CDR3 region has the DNA TGTGCCAGCAGACCACAGGGGGCGCGATACGAGCAGTACTTC. The rearrangement links TRBV28 to TRBJ2-7; TRBD1 aligns across 9 bases. CDR3 length equals 14 residues. The V gene end was trimmed by 6 bases and the J gene end by 4 bases; junction bases not matched to a gene: 7. CDR1 is MDHEN, CDR2 SYDVKM, per germline.

J is TRBJ1-2 and V is TRBV28; 7 bases are a match to TRBD1. Germline CDR1 MDHEN, CDR2 SYDVKM. Losses at the gene ends were 5 bases for V and 5 bases for J; bases not matched to a gene: 11. The CDR3 runs to 15 residues. The CDR3 loop reads CASSPRTGGGYGYTF. The DNA for the CDR3 is TGTGCCAGCAGTCCCCGGACAGGCGGTGGGTATGGCTACACCTTC.

The chain joins TRBV19 to TRBJ2-3; D not resolved. Trimming stripped 5 bases from V and 0 bases from J, with 12 bases between. This CDR3 comprises 15 residues. Germline V gene sequence: CDR1 LNHDA, CDR2 SQIVND (reference sequence). CDR3 region: CASSGLKTSTDTQYF. The CDR3 coding sequence is TGTGCCAGTAGTGGCCTGAAGACTAGCACAGATACGCAGTATTTT.

The chain is built from TRBV2 and TRBJ1-5; TRBD1 matches at 7 bases. J lost 5 bases, V lost 6 bases, and 10 bases had no gene match. CDR3 length: 15 residues. Germline loops: CDR1 SNHLY, CDR2 FYNNEI. CDR3: CASRGGRDSYQPQHF. CDR3 DNA sequence: TGTGCCAGCAGGGGAGGAAGGGACAGCTATCAGCCCCAGCATTTT.

The genes are TRBV14 and TRBJ2-2, with D unclear. This CDR3 comprises 15 residues. V was trimmed by 1 base and J by 3 bases, leaving 9 bases between them. Germline CDR1 and CDR2: SGHDN and FVKESK. CDR3 region: CASSQGGIYTGELFF. The CDR3 DNA follows: TGTGCCAGCAGCCAAGGCGGCATATACACCGGGGAGCTGTTTTTT. Full variable domain (rest looked up from reference TRBV14 and TRBJ2-2): EAGVTQFPSHSVIEKGQTVTLRCDPISGHDNLYWYRRVMGKEIKFLLHFVKESKQDESGMPNNRFLAERTGGTYSTLKVQPAELEDSGVYFCASSQGGIYTGELFFGEGSRLTVL.

For this clone: Other DNA sequences in the sample encode the same CDR3. This sequence joins TRBV9 and TRBJ2-1; 10 nucleotides line up with TRBD2. The CDR3 runs to 13 residues. V was pared by 4 bases and J by 9 bases, with 4 bases of the junction left unmatched. The germline V gene encodes CDR1 SGDLS and CDR2 YYNGEE. CDR3: CASSPRTSGEQFF. Written as DNA, the CDR3 is TGTGCCAGCAGCCCCCGGACTAGCGGTGAGCAGTTCTTC.

The chain combines TRBV5-4 with TRBJ2-3; 7 bases match TRBD2. The CDR3 is made up of 16 amino acids. Unmatched junction bases numbered 4, after V lost 0 bases and J lost 0 bases. Germline CDR1 SGHNT, CDR2 YYREEE (reference sequence). CDR3 DNA: TGTGCCAGCAGCTTGGCACGGGAGGAGAGCACAGATACGCAGTATTTT. Protein sequence: CASSLAREESTDTQYF.

This sequence joins TRBV29-1 and TRBJ2-1; 7 positions match TRBD1. The CDR3 totals 15 residues. CDR1 SQVTM and CDR2 ANQGSEA come from the germline V gene. V shed 4 bases and J 3 bases; nucleotides not matched to a gene: 9. CDR3 residues: CSVGPPGGFYNEQFF. CDR3 nucleotide sequence: TGCAGCGTTGGCCCCCCAGGGGGATTCTACAATGAGCAGTTCTTC.